This TCR beta chain was sequenced during a study of OX40 agonist ivuxolimab in advanced cancers. The study, taken as a whole, reports: Which antigen the expanded peripheral T cells recognized is unknown. Mean expanded clone counts were higher in CD8+ than CD4+ T cells.

The V gene's germline CDR1 is SNHLY and CDR2 FYNNEI. Trimming took 6 bases from V and 2 from J, leaving 7 bases between them. The CDR3 length is 12 residues. In the case of this clone: The antigen is undetermined.

Profiling relied on immunoSEQ multiplex PCR, and the TCRdb table lists in-frame clones only, not all of them. This sample carries 60,000 to 65,000 clones, around 90% of them seen once, and the ten largest clones take about 5%. Blood draws occurred at baseline, cycle 4 day 1, and cycle 7 day 1. Material: CD4+ or CD8+ T cells sorted from blood, obtained in a trial of the OX40 agonist ivuxolimab. The rearrangement uses TRBV2 and TRBJ2-5, with D unclear. The source of this sequence is an adult with an advanced solid tumor such as melanoma, head and neck, liver or kidney cancer. CDR3 sequence: CASRSYQETQYF. For the CDR3, the DNA is TGTGCCAGCAGGTCCTATCAAGAGACCCAGTACTTC.